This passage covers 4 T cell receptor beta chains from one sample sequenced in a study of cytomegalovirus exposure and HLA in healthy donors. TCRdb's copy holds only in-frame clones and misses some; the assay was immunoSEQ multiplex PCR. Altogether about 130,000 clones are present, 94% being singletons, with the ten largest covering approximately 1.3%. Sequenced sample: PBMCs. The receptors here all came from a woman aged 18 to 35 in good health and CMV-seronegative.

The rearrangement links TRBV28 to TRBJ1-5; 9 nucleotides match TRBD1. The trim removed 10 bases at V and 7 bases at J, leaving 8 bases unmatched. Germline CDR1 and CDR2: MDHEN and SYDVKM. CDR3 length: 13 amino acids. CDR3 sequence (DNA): TGTGCCACCACGGACAGGGGCAGGCAGCCCCAGCATTTT. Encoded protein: CATTDRGRQPQHF.

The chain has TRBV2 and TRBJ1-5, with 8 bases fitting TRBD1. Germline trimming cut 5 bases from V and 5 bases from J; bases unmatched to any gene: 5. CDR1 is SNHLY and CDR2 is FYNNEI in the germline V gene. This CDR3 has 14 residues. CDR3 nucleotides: TGTGCCAGCAGTCCGGGACAGGTTCATCAGCCCCAGCATTTT. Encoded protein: CASSPGQVHQPQHF.

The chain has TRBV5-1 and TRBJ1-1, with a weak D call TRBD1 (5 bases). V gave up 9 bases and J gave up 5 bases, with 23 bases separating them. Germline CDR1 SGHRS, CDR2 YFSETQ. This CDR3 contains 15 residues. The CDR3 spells CATNPTGGRGTEAFF. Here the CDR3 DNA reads TGCGCCACTAACCCGACCGGGGGAAGGGGTACTGAAGCTTTCTTT. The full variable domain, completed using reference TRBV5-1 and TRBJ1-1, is KAGVTQTPRYLIKTRGQQVTLSCSPISGHRSVSWYQQTPGQGLQFLFEYFSETQRNKGNFPGRFSGRQFSNSRSEMNVSTLELGDSALYLCATNPTGGRGTEAFFGQGTRLTVV.

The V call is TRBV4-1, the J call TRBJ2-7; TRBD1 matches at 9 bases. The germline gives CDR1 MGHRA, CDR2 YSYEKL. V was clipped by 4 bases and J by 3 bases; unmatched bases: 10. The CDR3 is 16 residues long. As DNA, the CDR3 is TGCGCCAGCAGCCCGGAATGGACAGGGGTTAGCTACGAGCAGTACTTC. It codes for CASSPEWTGVSYEQYF.